This T cell receptor (beta chain) is from a study of ipilimumab plus nivolumab after autologous stem cell transplantation. Trimming shortened V by 4 bases and J by 7 bases, and 14 bases separated the two germline ends. The CDR3 sequence is 13 residues long. Germline CDR1 and CDR2: SGHRS and YFSETQ. The protocol was immunoSEQ multiplex PCR, while the TCRdb copy is restricted to in-frame clones and leaves out a portion. The repertoire includes several thousand clones, under 70% of them detected once, and roughly 27% sits in the top ten. The TCR was taken from a male donor with multiple myeloma. This material consisted of PBMCs, taken in a trial of ipilimumab plus nivolumab as post-transplant consolidation. The chain recombines TRBV5-1 with TRBJ1-1, with D possibly being TRBD1 (6 bases). CDR3 residues: CASSLRAGDEAFF. Here the CDR3 DNA reads TGCGCCAGCAGCCTCAGAGCAGGGGATGAAGCTTTCTTT.